The 7 T cell receptor beta chains listed next were all sequenced from one sample in a study of neurological immune-mediated disorders. TCRdb used MiXCR to reprocess the 5' RACE reads, holding one entry per CDR3 protein. Altogether tens of thousands of distinct CDR3 sequences are present, 17% being singletons, with the ten largest covering less than 20%. Sample: PBMCs. These TCRs come from a woman in her forties in good health.

This clonotype has a handful of counts. CDR3 amino acids: CASSPQGGRDDEQYF. CDR3 bases: TGTGCCAGCAGCCCTCAAGGTGGCAGGGACGACGAGCAGTACTTC. The rearrangement joins TRBV3-1 to TRBJ2-7; perhaps D is TRBD1 or TRBD2 (5 bases each). V gave up 4 bases and J gave up 5 bases, with 18 bases separating them. The V gene's germline CDR1 is LGHDT and CDR2 YNNKEL (reference sequence). This CDR3 has 15 amino acids.

This clonotype was recorded at least ten times. The chain couples TRBV20-1 to TRBJ2-1; TRBD2 matches at 10 bases. CDR1 and CDR2 (germline): DFQATT, SNEGSKA (reference sequence). J gave up 2 bases and V 5 bases, and 6 bases lay outside the gene matches. This CDR3 spans 15 amino acids. The chain's CDR3 is CSADTGTSAYNEQFF. Written as DNA, the CDR3 is TGCAGTGCTGACACCGGGACTAGCGCCTACAATGAGCAGTTCTTC.

This chain links TRBV5-5 with TRBJ1-1, with D unclear. Per germline, CDR1 SGHKS and CDR2 YYEKEE (reference sequence). This CDR3 is built from 15 residues. V gave up 4 bases and J gave up 6 bases, with 19 bases separating them. CDR3 residues: CASSNPAEVRAEAFF. In nucleotides, the CDR3 is TGTGCCAGCAGCAATCCGGCAGAAGTGAGGGCTGAAGCTTTCTTT.

This clonotype was counted many times. DNA of the CDR3: TGTGCCAGCAGTTACGCGGACAGTCCGGGCAGAGAGACCCAGTACTTC. Its protein product is CASSYADSPGRETQYF. J is TRBJ2-5 and V is TRBV6-8; possible D gene TRBD1, 6 bases. The ends were cut back, 2 bases at V and 4 bases at J, with 17 bases in the middle. The CDR3 sequence is 16 residues long. Germline lookup yields CDR1 MNHGY and CDR2 SAAAGT.

The chain couples TRBV20-1 to TRBJ1-1; TRBD1 is a possible D gene (5 bases). This CDR3 has 15 residues. Germline CDR1 reads DFQATT; CDR2 reads SNEGSKA (reference sequence). The V end lost 2 bases, the J end lost 3 bases, and 16 bases lay between the germline ends. Written as DNA, the CDR3 is TGCAGTGCTAGAAGTCCGGAAGGGGATGACACTGAAGCTTTCTTT. This codes for CSARSPEGDDTEAFF.

The chain uses TRBV6-5 and TRBJ2-5; 8 nucleotides agree with TRBD2. The germline V gene encodes CDR1 MNHEY and CDR2 SVGAGI. CDR3 length: 14 amino acids. V lost 2 bases, J lost 5 bases, and 4 bases stayed unmatched. The CDR3 bases are TGTGCCAGCAGTTACGCGGGGGGACCCGAGACCCAGTACTTC. Amino acid sequence: CASSYAGGPETQYF.

This clonotype was observed many times. The chain links TRBV5-1 to TRBJ2-1; 14 nucleotides align to TRBD2. This CDR3 comprises 17 residues. Trimming removed 3 bases from V and 3 bases from J; junction bases left unmatched: 5. The germline V gene encodes CDR1 SGHRS and CDR2 YFSETQ. CDR3: CASSWGLAGARYNEQFF. CDR3 sequence (DNA): TGCGCCAGCAGCTGGGGACTAGCGGGGGCCCGCTACAATGAGCAGTTCTTC.